This T cell receptor (beta chain) was identified during a study of cytomegalovirus exposure and HLA in healthy donors. A note on this clone: Its specificity is not known.

Trimming cost V 5 bases and J 3 bases; bases outside gene matches: 6. CDR1 SGHAT and CDR2 FQNNGV come from the germline V gene. There are 14 residues in the CDR3. Findings and caveats of the study: The study recorded 160 or so TCR beta chains that were cytomegalovirus-associated. A few of the chains that were CMV-associated were confirmed in vitro to be specific for CMV antigens.

This PCR relied on a set of 60 Vbeta primers and 13 Jbeta primers. Sequenced by immunoSEQ multiplex PCR; TCRdb stores in-frame clones only, minus some. The repertoire consists of 100,000 to 150,000 clones, with around 78% occurring once and the leading ten covering roughly 6.1%. The V call is TRBV11-2, the J call TRBJ2-7; 8 positions match TRBD2. Sequencing was done on a sample of PBMCs. The TCR comes from a woman in her thirties or forties in good health and CMV-seronegative. The CDR3 reads CASSPGLGNYEQYF. In DNA, the CDR3 is TGTGCCAGCAGCCCGGGACTAGGAAACTACGAGCAGTACTTC.